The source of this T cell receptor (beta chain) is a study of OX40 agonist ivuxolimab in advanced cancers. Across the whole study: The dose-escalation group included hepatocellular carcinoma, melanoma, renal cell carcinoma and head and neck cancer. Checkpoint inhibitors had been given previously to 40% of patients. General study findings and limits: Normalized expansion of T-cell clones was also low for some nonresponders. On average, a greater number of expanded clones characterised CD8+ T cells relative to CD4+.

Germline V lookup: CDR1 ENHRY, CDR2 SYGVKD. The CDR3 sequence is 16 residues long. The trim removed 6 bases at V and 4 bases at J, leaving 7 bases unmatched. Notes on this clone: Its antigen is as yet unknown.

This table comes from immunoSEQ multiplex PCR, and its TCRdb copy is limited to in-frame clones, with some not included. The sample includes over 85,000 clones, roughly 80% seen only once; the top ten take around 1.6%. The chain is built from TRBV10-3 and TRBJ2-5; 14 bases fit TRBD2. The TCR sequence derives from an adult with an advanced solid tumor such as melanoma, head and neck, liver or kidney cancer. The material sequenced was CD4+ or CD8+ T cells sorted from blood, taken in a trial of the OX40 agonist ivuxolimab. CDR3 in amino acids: CAIRPGTSGSGETQYF. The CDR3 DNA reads TGTGCCATCAGGCCCGGGACTAGCGGGAGCGGAGAGACCCAGTACTTC.